A selection of T cell receptor beta chains follows, all from one sample in a study of shared clonotypes between healthy human individuals. Using immunoSEQ multiplex PCR, the repertoire was profiled, and TCRdb retains in-frame clones only, with some absent. This table holds about 1.1 million clones, 78% found once. The specimen was memory CD4+ T cells from PBMCs. The receptors shown here come from a man aged 18-30 years in good health. Some clones in this sample may be carry-over from other donors' samples. The conserved cysteine and the conserved F or W are not part of the CDR3 here.

v_gene	j_gene	CDR3aa
TRBV20-1	TRBJ1-5	SAMTAEPQH
TRBV5-1	TRBJ2-7	ASSLVPPAGGPSYEQY
TRBV10-3	TRBJ1-5	AISESPGVQPQH
TRBV7-2	TRBJ2-2	ASSFGGADTGELF
TRBV7-6	TRBJ2-6	ASSTEVSLAGGSGANVLT
TRBV6-5	TRBJ1-2	ASSSPSSADHGYT
TRBV6-5	TRBJ2-7	ASRPSLAGGYEQY
TRBV7-9	TRBJ2-7	ASSLFQGAREQY
TRBV27	TRBJ1-2	ASSPGQRNYGYT
TRBV28	TRBJ1-2	ASSPRDRNYGYT
TRBV9	TRBJ1-3	ASSARLGATGNTIY
TRBV4-2	TRBJ2-1	ASSQTLAGVGNEQF
TRBV20-1	TRBJ1-2	SARFNYGYT
TRBV5-8	TRBJ2-2	ASSLVPLFTGELF
TRBV6-1	TRBJ2-7	ASRKDSYEQY
TRBV21-1	TRBJ1-2	ASSIPGYGGYT
TRBV21-1	TRBJ1-2	ASSKDGGSGGTSEPSHCGYT
TRBV28	TRBJ2-5	ASGTADNNQETQY
TRBV28	TRBJ2-1	ASSVGGTQF
TRBV30	TRBJ1-1	AWSDQQGAEAF
TRBV4-1	TRBJ2-1	ASSRTTSGRASEQF
TRBV14	TRBJ1-1	ASSQNRNTEAF
TRBV6-1	TRBJ1-2	ASISAAGYGYT
TRBV11-2	TRBJ2-3	ASSLLRTDTQY
TRBV14	TRBJ2-1	ASSQEVLGEQF
TRBV30	TRBJ1-1	AWSGFRGNTEAF
TRBV28	TRBJ2-3	ASSSPSGRPDTQY
TRBV6-1	TRBJ2-5	ASSEVSGRAWETQY
TRBV10-2	TRBJ2-1	ASGHRVVGEQF
TRBV7-2	TRBJ2-7	ASSLALDYTEQY